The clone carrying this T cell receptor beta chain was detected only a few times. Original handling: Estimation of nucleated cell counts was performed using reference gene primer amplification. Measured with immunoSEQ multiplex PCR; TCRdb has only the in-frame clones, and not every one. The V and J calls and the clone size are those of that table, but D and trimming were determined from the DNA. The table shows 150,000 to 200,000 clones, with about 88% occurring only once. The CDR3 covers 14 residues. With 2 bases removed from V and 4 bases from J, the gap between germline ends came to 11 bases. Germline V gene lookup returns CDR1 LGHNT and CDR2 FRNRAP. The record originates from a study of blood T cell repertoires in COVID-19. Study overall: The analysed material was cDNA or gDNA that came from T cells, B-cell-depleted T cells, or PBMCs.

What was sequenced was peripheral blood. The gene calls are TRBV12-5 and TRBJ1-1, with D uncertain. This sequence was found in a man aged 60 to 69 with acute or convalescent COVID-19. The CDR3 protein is CASGLRPEVTEAFF. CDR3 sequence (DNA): TGTGCTAGTGGTTTGAGGCCGGAGGTCACTGAAGCTTTCTTT.